The entry below describes one TCR beta chain. This entry belongs to a study of blood T cells in healthy people across ages. Germline values: CDR1 SGHTA, CDR2 FQGTGA. The V gene lost 3 bases and the J gene lost 7 bases, with 19 bases spanning the gap. The CDR3 sequence is 15 residues long. Then a second PCR, running about 6 to 12 cycles, was carried out with a sample-barcoded 5' primer and a J-beta primer mix. TCRdb processed the 5' RACE reads anew with MiXCR; each CDR3 protein has one entry. This table holds approximately 1,100,000 distinct CDR3 sequences, 45% found once. Sequencing was carried out using blood. J is TRBJ2-7 and V is TRBV7-3; no reliable D call. The receptor was isolated from a woman aged 60-75 years in good health. The DNA of the CDR3 is TGTGCCAGCAGCTTGGGCCCCCACGTTAGCAATGAGCAGTACTTC. Protein sequence: CASSLGPHVSNEQYF.